What follows are 3 T cell receptor beta chains derived from one specimen sequenced in a study of CD8+CD57+ T cells in acquired aplastic anemia. For sequencing, patients were chosen who had shown expansion of CD8+CD57+ cells by flow cytometry. According to the study, genomic DNA was the template for TCR beta VDJ and CDR3 profiling. TCRdb re-called the reads with MiXCR, one entry per CDR3 protein. The sample contains roughly 80,000 distinct CDR3 sequences, approximately 70% of which appear only once. Sequencing was performed on sorted CD4+, CD8+, or CD8+CD57+ T cells (not recorded which) from PBMCs. The receptors derive from a human donor with aplastic anemia.

The chain couples TRBV25-1 to TRBJ2-6, with a possible D match to TRBD1 (5 bases). CDR1 is MGHDK, CDR2 SYGVNS, per germline. V dropped 1 base and J dropped 0 bases, with 10 bases sitting between them. The CDR3 is 17 residues long. The DNA of the CDR3 is TGTGCCAGCAGTGAATGGGGCAGGCCCTCTGGGGCCAACGTCCTGACTTTC. Translated, it gives CASSEWGRPSGANVLTF.

The CDR3, as DNA: TGTGCCAGCAGCCTCATAGCGGGAGAAGGGAATGAGCAGTTCTTC. This translates into CASSLIAGEGNEQFF. This chain links TRBV4-2 with TRBJ2-1; TRBD2 matches at 9 bases. Germline CDR1 and CDR2: LGHNA and YNFKEQ. V lost 4 bases to trimming and J lost 7 bases; unmatched junction nucleotides: 8. The length of the CDR3 is 15 residues.

The chain combines TRBV7-9 with TRBJ2-2, with D uncertain. Germline assignment: CDR1 SEHNR and CDR2 FQNEAQ (reference sequence). Trimming took 4 bases from V and 3 from J, leaving 6 bases between them. This CDR3 is built from 13 residues. CDR3: CASSSPYTGELFF. The CDR3 nucleotides read TGTGCCAGCAGCTCCCCCTACACCGGGGAGCTGTTTTTT.